The 23 T cell receptor beta chains below come from one sample, sequenced in a study of cytotoxic CD8 clonotypes in ibrutinib-treated CLL (dated by TCRdb to the early 2020s). The time point label of this sample denotes: around 2 years on ibrutinib. Library creation used the immunoSEQ multiplex PCR assay. This immuneACCESS table, as held by TCRdb, lists in-frame sequences with V and J called but not all clones. Of the missing ones, under half trace to an unresolved V gene in checked studies; the others have no known cause. Here the sample has 150,000 or so clones; approximately 80% occur a single time. Together, the top ten hold about 5% of the sample. The sample was PBMCs, taken after 24 months of ibrutinib treatment. The receptor set was obtained from a human donor with chronic lymphocytic leukemia.

J is TRBJ1-1 and V is TRBV30; no firm D call. V was shortened by 5 bases and J by 0 bases, with 10 bases between the two germline ends. The CDR3 has 13 amino acids. The V gene's germline CDR1 is GTSNPN and CDR2 SVGIG (reference sequence). The CDR3 region has the DNA TGTGCCTGGGCCCCACAGCTGAACACTGAAGCTTTCTTT. Protein product: CAWAPQLNTEAFF.

This clone was picked up one time. The chain has TRBV4-2 and TRBJ1-3; the D is unclear. Germline V CDR1 and CDR2: LGHNA, YNFKEQ. V lost 0 bases and J 4 bases, leaving 10 bases between the germline ends. The CDR3 has 15 amino acids. In DNA, the CDR3 is TGTGCCAGCAGCCAAGATTCGGCCCCCGGAAACACCATATATTTT. Residues: CASSQDSAPGNTIYF.

The rearrangement joins TRBV6-5 to TRBJ2-7; D is perhaps TRBD2 (6 bases). Germline CDR1 and CDR2: MNHEY and SVGAGI. The CDR3 is 15 amino acids. Trimming removed 5 bases from V and 5 bases from J, with 19 bases in between. The CDR3 nucleotides read TGTGCCAGCAGTGGCGGGACGCCCCGTCGGAACGAGCAGTACTTC. Protein product: CASSGGTPRRNEQYF.

The chain carries TRBV19 and TRBJ2-1, with TRBD2 identical over 8 bases. Germline lookup yields CDR1 LNHDA and CDR2 SQIVND (reference sequence). The CDR3 spans 15 residues. V shed 9 bases, J shed 8 bases, and the junction held 15 bases outside the gene matches. The DNA for the CDR3 is TGTGCCAGCAGGCTAGGGGCGGGAGGTGGCGATGAGCAGTTCTTC. Encoded protein: CASRLGAGGGDEQFF.

V is TRBV6-5 and J is TRBJ2-1; D is possibly TRBD2 (6 bases). The length of the CDR3 is 15 residues. Trimming removed 1 base at V and 5 bases at J, with 12 bases between. Germline loops: CDR1 MNHEY, CDR2 SVGAGI. CDR3 protein: CASSYWGTPNNEQFF. In DNA form, the CDR3 reads TGTGCCAGCAGTTACTGGGGGACTCCGAACAATGAGCAGTTCTTC.

The chain links TRBV7-2 to TRBJ1-5; tentative D call: TRBD1 (6 bases). Looked up from germline, CDR1 is SGHTA and CDR2 is FQGNSA. The CDR3 loop spans 15 amino acids. Trimming removed 5 bases at V and 1 base at J, with 12 bases between. The CDR3 loop reads CASSRGAVSNQPQHF. Written as DNA, the CDR3 is TGTGCCAGCAGCCGGGGGGCCGTCAGCAATCAGCCCCAGCATTTT.

The rearrangement joins TRBV2 to TRBJ1-5; a possible D gene is TRBD1 (5 bases). The CDR3 runs 13 residues. With 7 bases removed from V and 11 bases from J, the gap between germline ends came to 18 bases. CDR1 and CDR2 (germline): SNHLY, FYNNEI. The CDR3, as DNA: TGTGCCAGCACCCGAGGAAGGGGATTCACCCAGCATTTT. Its protein is CASTRGRGFTQHF. Based on the CDR3 plus reference TRBV2 and TRBJ1-5, the full variable domain is EPEVTQTPSHQVTQMGQEVILRCVPISNHLYFYWYRQILGQKVEFLVSFYNNEISEKSEIFDDQFSVERPDGSNFTLKIRSTKLEDSAMYFCASTRGRGFTQHFGDGTRLSIL.

The chain has TRBV5-5 and TRBJ2-2; D ambiguous. Germline V lookup: CDR1 SGHKS, CDR2 YYEKEE (reference sequence). The CDR3 runs 14 residues. The V gene lost 2 bases and the J gene lost 4 bases, with 9 bases spanning the gap. The CDR3 loop is CASSFLGATGELFF. In DNA, the CDR3 is TGTGCCAGCAGCTTTCTTGGCGCCACCGGGGAGCTGTTTTTT.

This clone has a single count. This sequence joins TRBV19 and TRBJ2-7, with TRBD1 matching 9 bases. CDR3 length equals 16 residues. V lost 3 bases and J lost 6; bases outside the gene matches: 12. Germline V gene data show CDR1 as LNHDA and CDR2 as SQIVND (reference sequence). The CDR3 nucleotides read TGTGCCAGTAGTATTGGTGGGACAGGGTCCGCTGGCGAGCAGTACTTC. This translates into CASSIGGTGSAGEQYF. Full variable domain (missing parts from reference TRBV19 and TRBJ2-7): DGGITQSPKYLFRKEGQNVTLSCEQNLNHDAMYWYRQDPGQGLRLIYYSQIVNDFQKGDIAEGYSVSREKKESFPLTVTSAQKNPTAFYLCASSIGGTGSAGEQYFGPGTRLTVT.

This sequence joins TRBV6-1 and TRBJ1-3; D gene uncertain. Germline CDR1 MNHNS, CDR2 SASEGT. CDR3 size: 14 residues. Trimming took off 6 bases at V and 4 bases at J, with 13 bases between the two ends. DNA of the CDR3: TGTGCCAGCAGGGCGCGGGGAGGGGGAAACACCATATATTTT. This encodes CASRARGGGNTIYF.

This chain connects TRBV5-1 to TRBJ1-1; 10 nucleotides line up with TRBD1. Unmatched junction bases numbered 3, after V lost 0 bases and J lost 10 bases. The CDR3 sequence is 13 residues long. Germline V lookup: CDR1 SGHRS, CDR2 YFSETQ. CDR3 nucleotide sequence: TGCGCCAGCAGCTTGGGACAGGGGGCTGGAGCTTTCTTT. As protein: CASSLGQGAGAFF.

This rearrangement joins TRBV4-3 to TRBJ2-2; TRBD2 matches 12 bases. The CDR3 runs 20 residues. CDR1 and CDR2 (germline): LGHNA, YSLEER. Germline trimming cut 1 base from V and 4 bases from J; bases unmatched to any gene: 13. CDR3: CASSQVPLLAGGWGTGELFF. The CDR3 nucleotides read TGCGCCAGCAGCCAAGTCCCCCTCCTAGCGGGGGGGTGGGGCACCGGGGAGCTGTTTTTT.

This clone appeared a single time. The chain couples TRBV11-2 to TRBJ2-7; possibly TRBD2 for D (7 bases). The CDR3 sequence is 15 residues long. The germline V gene has CDR1 SGHAT and CDR2 FQNNGV. The V gene lost 5 bases and the J gene lost 1 base, with 15 bases spanning the gap. The CDR3 sequence is CASSPLGGRSYEQYF. The CDR3 DNA sequence: TGTGCCAGCAGCCCCCTGGGGGGGCGTTCCTACGAGCAGTACTTC.

This chain joins TRBV27 and TRBJ2-4; D is perhaps TRBD2 (5 bases). Per germline, CDR1 MNHEY and CDR2 SMNVEV (reference sequence). V was clipped by 5 bases and J by 9 bases, with 20 bases between them. CDR3 length: 15 amino acids. The CDR3 nucleotides are TGTGCCAGCAGTCCCGCTCCAGGCGGGTCGGGCATTCAGTACTTC. Its protein product is CASSPAPGGSGIQYF.

The chain couples TRBV29-1 to TRBJ1-1; D is perhaps TRBD1 (5 bases). This CDR3 is built from 12 residues. The V gene lost 5 bases and the J gene lost 1 base, with 8 bases spanning the gap. Germline lookup yields CDR1 SQVTM and CDR2 ANQGSEA. CDR3 protein: CSVRGRNTEAFF. The CDR3 DNA is TGCAGCGTTAGGGGCCGGAACACTGAAGCTTTCTTT.

This clone has a handful of counts. This chain uses TRBV5-1 with TRBJ2-5; TRBD2 matches 7 bases. Unmatched junction bases numbered 2, after V lost 2 bases and J lost 7 bases. Germline V gives CDR1 SGHRS, CDR2 YFSETQ. The CDR3 is 12 residues long. The CDR3 here is CASSFPGGTQYF. As DNA, the CDR3 is TGCGCCAGCAGCTTCCCGGGGGGGACCCAGTACTTC.

The V and J genes are TRBV9 and TRBJ2-3; no clear D gene. The CDR3 extends over 13 amino acids. V lost 3 bases to trimming and J lost 4 bases, with 9 bases between them. From germline, CDR1 is SGDLS and CDR2 YYNGEE. The CDR3 DNA sequence: TGTGCCAGCAGCGCCTGGAGCCCAGATACGCAGTATTTT. Amino acids: CASSAWSPDTQYF. The whole variable domain, remainder taken from reference TRBV9 and TRBJ2-3, is DSGVTQTPKHLITATGQRVTLRCSPRSGDLSVYWYQQSLDQGLQFLIQYYNGEERAKGNILERFSAQQFPDLHSELNLSSLELGDSALYFCASSAWSPDTQYFGPGTRLTVL.

This clone showed up just a few times. V and J are TRBV10-3 and TRBJ1-5; perhaps TRBD1 as D (5 bases). The germline V gene encodes CDR1 ENHRY and CDR2 SYGVKD. This CDR3 is built from 14 residues. The germline V and J ends were trimmed by 2 bases and 5 bases, with 10 bases remaining between them. The CDR3 spells CAISEGAADQPQHF. In DNA, the CDR3 is TGTGCCATCAGTGAGGGGGCAGCAGATCAGCCCCAGCATTTT.

The rearrangement joins TRBV5-1 to TRBJ1-1; D perhaps matches TRBD1 (6 bases). The CDR3 consists of 15 residues. Trimming took 7 bases from V and 1 from J, leaving 17 bases between them. Germline lookup yields CDR1 SGHRS and CDR2 YFSETQ. CDR3 sequence reads: CASSSTGRQNTEAFF. The CDR3 region has the DNA TGCGCCAGCTCCTCGACAGGCCGGCAGAACACTGAAGCTTTCTTT.

A few counts support this clone. The J gene is TRBJ1-4, the V gene TRBV7-9; tentatively, D is TRBD1 (6 bases). V dropped 5 bases and J dropped 3 bases, with 10 bases sitting between them. From germline, CDR1 is SEHNR and CDR2 FQNEAQ (reference sequence). The CDR3 is made up of 14 amino acids. CDR3 in DNA: TGTGCCAGCAGCCGAGGGGGGGCTAATGAAAAACTGTTTTTT. Its translation: CASSRGGANEKLFF.

The chain couples TRBV18 to TRBJ2-1; D possibly corresponds to TRBD1 (6 bases). There are 15 residues in the CDR3. With 0 bases removed from V and 3 bases from J, the gap between germline ends came to 9 bases. Germline V gene data show CDR1 as KGHSH and CDR2 as LQKENI. CDR3 nucleotides: TGTGCCAGCTCACCACCGGGGGCCCACTACAATGAGCAGTTCTTC. As protein: CASSPPGAHYNEQFF.

The V call is TRBV30, the J call TRBJ1-3; 7 nucleotides align to TRBD1. Germline CDR1 GTSNPN, CDR2 SVGIG (reference sequence). The CDR3 runs to 13 residues. Trimming cost V 6 bases and J 2 bases; bases outside gene matches: 4. This CDR3 is CACTTGPGNTIYF. CDR3 nucleotides: TGTGCCTGCACGACAGGGCCTGGAAACACCATATATTTT.

V and J are TRBV7-2 and TRBJ2-6, with 7 bases aligning to TRBD1. The CDR3 length is 17 residues. The trim removed 4 bases at V and 0 bases at J, leaving 6 bases unmatched. CDR1 and CDR2 from the germline V gene are SGHTA and FQGNSA. CDR3 in amino acids: CASSSRTGSSGANVLTF. The CDR3, as DNA: TGTGCCAGCAGCTCCCGGACAGGATCCTCTGGGGCCAACGTCCTGACTTTC.